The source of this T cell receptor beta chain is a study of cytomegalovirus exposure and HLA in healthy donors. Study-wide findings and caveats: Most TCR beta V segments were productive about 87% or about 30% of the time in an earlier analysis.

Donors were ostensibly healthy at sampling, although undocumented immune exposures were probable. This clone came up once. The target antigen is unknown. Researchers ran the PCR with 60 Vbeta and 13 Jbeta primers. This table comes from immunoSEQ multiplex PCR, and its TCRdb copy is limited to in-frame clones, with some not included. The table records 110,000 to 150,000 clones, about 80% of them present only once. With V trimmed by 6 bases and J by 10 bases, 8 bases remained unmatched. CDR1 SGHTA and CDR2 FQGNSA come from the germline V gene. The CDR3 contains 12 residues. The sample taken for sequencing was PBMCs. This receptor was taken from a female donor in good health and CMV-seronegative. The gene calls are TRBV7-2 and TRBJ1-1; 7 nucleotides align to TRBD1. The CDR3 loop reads CASSPMDRRAFF. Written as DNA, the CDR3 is TGTGCCAGCAGTCCAATGGACAGGAGAGCTTTCTTT. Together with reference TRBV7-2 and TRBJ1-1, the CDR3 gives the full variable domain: GAGVSQSPSNKVTEKGKDVELRCDPISGHTALYWYRQSLGQGLEFLIYFQGNSAPDKSGLPSDRFSAERTGGSVSTLTIQRTQQEDSAVYLCASSPMDRRAFFGQGTRLTVV.